The 27 T cell receptor beta chains below all came from one sample that was sequenced in a study of PD-1 and CTLA-4 blockade in melanoma. Here immunoSEQ multiplex PCR was the method, and the copy in TCRdb shows in-frame clones only, minus some. Seen here are 34,000 or so clones, around 90% observed once, and the top ten hold approximately 6.4%. The sample in question was CD8+ T cells from peripheral blood, obtained from a patient given anti-PD-1 treatment. The source of these receptors is a human donor with melanoma.

The CDR3 loop is CASSFQGQGYDEQYF. As DNA, the CDR3 is TGTGCCAGCAGTTTTCAGGGACAGGGCTACGACGAGCAGTACTTC. The chain is built from TRBV27 and TRBJ2-7; 9 bases map to TRBD1. J lost 5 bases, V lost 3 bases, and 8 bases had no gene match. CDR3 length: 15 amino acids. Germline lookup yields CDR1 MNHEY and CDR2 SMNVEV (reference sequence).

There are a few counts of this clone. The rearrangement uses TRBV30 and TRBJ1-6, with 9 bases fitting TRBD1. This CDR3 has 16 residues. Trimming at V came to 0 bases and at J to 5 bases, leaving 5 bases not matched to a gene. Germline V gene sequence: CDR1 GTSNPN, CDR2 SVGIG (reference sequence). The CDR3 bases are TGTGCCTGGAGTGTTAAACAGGGGGCCGATAATTCACCCCTCCACTTT. It yields the protein CAWSVKQGADNSPLHF.

The J gene is TRBJ2-5, the V gene TRBV24-1; D is unclear. Germline CDR1 KGHDR, CDR2 SFDVKD. CDR3 length equals 13 residues. V was pared by 5 bases and J by 1 base, with 7 bases between. The CDR3 coding sequence is TGTGCCACCAGTGGATCCTTCCAAGAGACCCAGTACTTC. This gives the protein CATSGSFQETQYF.

The CDR3 sequence: CATSREWGTGELFF. CDR3 nucleotides: TGTGCCACCAGCAGAGAGTGGGGCACCGGGGAGCTGTTTTTT. The chain joins TRBV15 to TRBJ2-2; D is unclear. This CDR3 contains 14 residues. Trimming cost V 0 bases and J 4 bases, with 6 bases left between them. The germline V gene encodes CDR1 LNHNV and CDR2 YYDKDF (reference sequence).

The chain is built from TRBV19 and TRBJ1-2; the match to TRBD1 covers 7 bases. The CDR3 loop spans 15 amino acids. Germline V gene sequence: CDR1 LNHDA, CDR2 SQIVND (reference sequence). V shed 3 bases and J 8 bases; nucleotides not matched to a gene: 12. The CDR3 sequence: CASSMRTGTPGGYTF. The CDR3 nucleotides read TGTGCCAGTAGTATGAGGACAGGAACCCCCGGAGGCTACACCTTC.

This chain uses TRBV3-1 (or the pseudogene TRBV3-2) with TRBJ2-5; either TRBD1 or TRBD2 may fit D (7 bases each). CDR1 LGHDT and CDR2 YNNKEL come from the germline V gene (reference sequence). Between the trimmed V and J ends, which lost 0 bases and 1 base, there was a span of 18 bases. The CDR3 runs to 18 residues. CDR3 coding DNA: TGTGCCAGCAGCCAAGATTGGGAGGGGGCGGGAATCCAAGAGACCCAGTACTTC. It codes for CASSQDWEGAGIQETQYF.

The chain uses TRBV21-1 and TRBJ1-1; the DNA was not compared with TRBD1, the D call given in the table. TRBV21-1 is designated a pseudogene. This CDR3 comprises 14 residues. This chain's CDR3 is CASSPRQGGTEAFF. As DNA, the CDR3 is TGTGCCAGCAGCCCCCGACAGGGGGGCACTGAAGCTTTCTTT.

V usage is TRBV4-1 and J usage is TRBJ2-5, with 11 bases lining up with TRBD2. Germline CDR1 is MGHRA and CDR2 is YSYEKL. After removal of 4 bases from V and 3 bases from J, the junction contained 7 bases not matched to a gene. The CDR3 sequence is 16 residues long. The CDR3 sequence is CASSPAYSGGEETQYF. CDR3 in DNA: TGCGCCAGCAGCCCCGCGTATAGCGGGGGGGAAGAGACCCAGTACTTC.

This chain links TRBV5-1 with TRBJ2-1; TRBD1 matches at 7 bases. The V segment lost 0 bases and the J segment 2 bases; nucleotides outside the gene matches: 2. Germline V gene data show CDR1 as SGHRS and CDR2 as YFSETQ. The CDR3 is made up of 15 amino acids. Written as DNA, the CDR3 is TGCGCCAGCAGCTTGGAGGGGACAGCCTACAATGAGCAGTTCTTC. This translates into CASSLEGTAYNEQFF.

Only one count was recorded for this clone. The gene calls are TRBV27 and TRBJ1-2, with unresolved D. This CDR3 comprises 16 residues. The germline V gene has CDR1 MNHEY and CDR2 SMNVEV (reference sequence). Deletions cut 4 bases from V and 4 bases from J, with 19 bases between. CDR3 region: CASSSSPRVIGYGYTF. The CDR3 DNA reads TGTGCCAGCAGTTCGAGCCCGAGGGTGATTGGCTATGGCTACACCTTC.

CDR3 sequence: CATSSQGEKTGELFF. CDR3 DNA: TGTGCCACCAGCAGTCAAGGGGAAAAGACCGGGGAGCTGTTTTTT. J is TRBJ2-2 and V is TRBV15, with D perhaps matching TRBD1 (5 bases). This CDR3 contains 15 residues. CDR1 LNHNV and CDR2 YYDKDF come from the germline V gene (reference sequence). Trimming removed 3 bases at V and 5 bases at J, with 13 bases between.

The chain links TRBV6-5 to TRBJ1-3; D is uncertain. The CDR3 is 15 residues long. The V end lost 5 bases, the J end lost 0 bases, and 11 bases lay between the germline ends. The V gene's germline CDR1 is MNHEY and CDR2 SVGAGI. The CDR3 loop is CASSPGRYSGNTIYF. As DNA, the CDR3 is TGTGCCAGCAGTCCCGGACGGTACTCTGGAAACACCATATATTTT.

The chain combines TRBV19 with TRBJ2-1, with 9 bases aligning to TRBD2. The V and J ends lost 3 bases and 7 bases, in that order; junction bases with no gene match: 7. The germline CDR1 and CDR2 sequences are LNHDA and SQIVND (reference sequence). The CDR3 spans 15 residues. CDR3 in DNA: TGTGCCAGTAGTATGTTGGCGGGGGGGCGGAATGAGCAGTTCTTC. The encoded protein is CASSMLAGGRNEQFF. Full variable domain (rest looked up from reference TRBV19 and TRBJ2-1): DGGITQSPKYLFRKEGQNVTLSCEQNLNHDAMYWYRQDPGQGLRLIYYSQIVNDFQKGDIAEGYSVSREKKESFPLTVTSAQKNPTAFYLCASSMLAGGRNEQFFGPGTRLTVL.

The V gene is TRBV6-2 or TRBV6-3, the J gene TRBJ2-7; no definite D call. The CDR3 covers 16 residues. The V end was cut by 4 bases, the J end by 0 bases, with 16 bases between. The germline gives CDR1 MNHEY, CDR2 SVGEGT. CDR3 bases: TGTGCCAGCAGTTGGTCAATAGGTCTGAGCTCCTACGAGCAGTACTTC. Translating gives CASSWSIGLSSYEQYF.

This clone was counted between two and nine times. V gene TRBV5-1 combines with J gene TRBJ2-7, with unresolved D. This CDR3 contains 13 residues. Trimming stripped 0 bases from V and 4 bases from J, with 8 bases between. Germline CDR1 is SGHRS and CDR2 is YFSETQ. CDR3 DNA sequence: TGCGCCAGCAGCTTGGTTACCGGGTACGAGCAGTACTTC. Translation gives CASSLVTGYEQYF.

This clone was seen a handful of times. The chain uses TRBV11-2 and TRBJ2-7; D gene ambiguous. The germline V and J ends were trimmed by 2 bases and 11 bases, with 13 bases remaining between them. The germline V gene encodes CDR1 SGHAT and CDR2 FQNNGV. The CDR3 has 12 amino acids. CDR3 nucleotides: TGTGCCAGCAGCTTAAAGCCCCCGCCTAAGTACTTC. Protein sequence: CASSLKPPPKYF.

CDR3 sequence reads: CASSYSEINQPQHF. CDR3 DNA: TGTGCCAGCAGTTACTCGGAGATCAATCAGCCCCAGCATTTT. The V and J genes are TRBV6-2 or TRBV6-3 and TRBJ1-5; no firm D call. The CDR3 runs to 14 residues. CDR1 and CDR2 (germline): MNHEY, SVGEGT. V lost 0 bases, J lost 3 bases, and 6 bases lay in between.

The V gene is TRBV7-9, the J gene TRBJ2-4; D ambiguous. Germline V lookup: CDR1 SEHNR, CDR2 FQNEAQ (reference sequence). V was trimmed by 5 bases and J by 0 bases, leaving 14 bases between them. CDR3 length: 16 amino acids. The CDR3 here is CASSPSTVLAKNIQYF. In DNA, the CDR3 is TGTGCCAGCAGCCCCTCAACTGTACTAGCCAAAAACATTCAGTACTTC.

The J gene is TRBJ2-7, the V gene TRBV9; TRBD2 might be the D (5 bases). Germline-derived CDR1 and CDR2 are SGDLS and YYNGEE. This CDR3 region has 12 residues. Trimming stripped 0 bases from V and 5 bases from J, with 6 bases between. As DNA, the CDR3 is TGTGCCAGCAGCGTAGACGGGGACGAGCAGTACTTC. Protein sequence: CASSVDGDEQYF.

CDR3 sequence (DNA): TGCAGCGTTGGGGCGGGGGGGCCAGATACGCAGTATTTT. Protein: CSVGAGGPDTQYF. The chain carries TRBV29-1 and TRBJ2-3; TRBD2 matches at 9 bases. Trimming took 4 bases from V and 4 from J; bases not matched to a gene: 3. The length of the CDR3 is 13 residues. Germline loops: CDR1 SQVTM, CDR2 ANQGSEA.

V usage is TRBV6-2 or TRBV6-3 and J usage is TRBJ2-3; a possible D gene is TRBD1 (5 bases). This CDR3 region has 17 residues. Trimming shortened V by 0 bases and J by 0 bases, and 13 bases separated the two germline ends. Germline lookup yields CDR1 MNHEY and CDR2 SVGEGT. The CDR3 region has the DNA TGTGCCAGCAGTTACTCGCGCCAGGGCCTTAGCACAGATACGCAGTATTTT. Amino acids: CASSYSRQGLSTDTQYF.

The chain combines TRBV9 with TRBJ2-7; D unclear. Germline V gene sequence: CDR1 SGDLS, CDR2 YYNGEE. The germline V and J ends were trimmed by 4 bases and 3 bases, with 11 bases remaining between them. The CDR3 loop spans 13 amino acids. CDR3 nucleotide sequence: TGTGCCAGCAGCCGTGGGGTGTTCTACGAGCAGTACTTC. It specifies CASSRGVFYEQYF.

The V and J genes are TRBV6-5 and TRBJ2-5; D might be TRBD1 (6 bases). In germline, CDR1 is MNHEY, CDR2 SVGAGI. V dropped 6 bases and J dropped 4 bases, with 9 bases sitting between them. CDR3 length: 12 amino acids. CDR3 region: CASRGAGETQYF. The CDR3 DNA is TGTGCCAGCAGGGGGGCCGGAGAGACCCAGTACTTC.

CDR3 coding DNA: TGTGCCAGCAGTGGGGACAGGGGGCGAGGTCCTTTGAACACTGAAGCTTTCTTT. Encoded protein: CASSGDRGRGPLNTEAFF. The V call is TRBV25-1, the J call TRBJ1-1; TRBD1 matches 12 bases. This CDR3 has 18 amino acids. Germline values: CDR1 MGHDK, CDR2 SYGVNS. V trimming: 4 bases; J trimming: 0 bases; junction bases outside the gene matches: 9. Looking up the rest from reference TRBV25-1 and TRBJ1-1 gives the full variable domain: EADIYQTPRYLVIGTGKKITLECSQTMGHDKMYWYQQDPGMELHLIHYSYGVNSTEKGDLSSESTVSRIRTEHFPLTLESARPSHTSQYLCASSGDRGRGPLNTEAFFGQGTRLTVV.

This chain links TRBV28 with TRBJ1-1; D remains unclear. The CDR3 extends over 14 amino acids. V gave up 2 bases and J gave up 0 bases, with 7 bases separating them. In germline, CDR1 is MDHEN, CDR2 SYDVKM. DNA for the CDR3: TGTGCCAGCAGTTTAACAGTGCTGAACACTGAAGCTTTCTTT. It specifies CASSLTVLNTEAFF. Complete variable domain (other parts from reference TRBV28 and TRBJ1-1): DVKVTQSSRYLVKRTGEKVFLECVQDMDHENMFWYRQDPGLGLRLIYFSYDVKMKEKGDIPEGYSVSREKKERFSLILESASTNQTSMYLCASSLTVLNTEAFFGQGTRLTVV.

The genes are TRBV4-2 and TRBJ2-1; the match to TRBD2 covers 8 bases. This CDR3 comprises 15 residues. CDR1 and CDR2 from the germline V gene are LGHNA and YNFKEQ. V shed 5 bases, J shed 2 bases, and the junction held 5 bases outside the gene matches. CDR3 amino acids: CASSNAGGTYNEQFF. CDR3 in DNA: TGTGCCAGCAGCAACGCGGGGGGCACCTACAATGAGCAGTTCTTC.

This clone was seen just once. This chain uses TRBV7-9 with TRBJ1-3; TRBD1 might be the D (5 bases). The V gene lost 1 base and the J gene lost 3 bases, with 10 bases spanning the gap. The CDR3 length is 15 residues. Germline lookup yields CDR1 SEHNR and CDR2 FQNEAQ (reference sequence). The CDR3 nucleotides read TGTGCCAGCAGCTTAGTGGCCGGGGGTGGAAACACCATATATTTT. Residues: CASSLVAGGGNTIYF. Complete variable domain (other parts from reference TRBV7-9 and TRBJ1-3): DTGVSQNPRHKITKRGQNVTFRCDPISEHNRLYWYRQTLGQGPEFLTYFQNEAQLEKSRLLSDRFSAERPKGSFSTLEIQRTEQGDSAMYLCASSLVAGGGNTIYFGEGSWLTVV.